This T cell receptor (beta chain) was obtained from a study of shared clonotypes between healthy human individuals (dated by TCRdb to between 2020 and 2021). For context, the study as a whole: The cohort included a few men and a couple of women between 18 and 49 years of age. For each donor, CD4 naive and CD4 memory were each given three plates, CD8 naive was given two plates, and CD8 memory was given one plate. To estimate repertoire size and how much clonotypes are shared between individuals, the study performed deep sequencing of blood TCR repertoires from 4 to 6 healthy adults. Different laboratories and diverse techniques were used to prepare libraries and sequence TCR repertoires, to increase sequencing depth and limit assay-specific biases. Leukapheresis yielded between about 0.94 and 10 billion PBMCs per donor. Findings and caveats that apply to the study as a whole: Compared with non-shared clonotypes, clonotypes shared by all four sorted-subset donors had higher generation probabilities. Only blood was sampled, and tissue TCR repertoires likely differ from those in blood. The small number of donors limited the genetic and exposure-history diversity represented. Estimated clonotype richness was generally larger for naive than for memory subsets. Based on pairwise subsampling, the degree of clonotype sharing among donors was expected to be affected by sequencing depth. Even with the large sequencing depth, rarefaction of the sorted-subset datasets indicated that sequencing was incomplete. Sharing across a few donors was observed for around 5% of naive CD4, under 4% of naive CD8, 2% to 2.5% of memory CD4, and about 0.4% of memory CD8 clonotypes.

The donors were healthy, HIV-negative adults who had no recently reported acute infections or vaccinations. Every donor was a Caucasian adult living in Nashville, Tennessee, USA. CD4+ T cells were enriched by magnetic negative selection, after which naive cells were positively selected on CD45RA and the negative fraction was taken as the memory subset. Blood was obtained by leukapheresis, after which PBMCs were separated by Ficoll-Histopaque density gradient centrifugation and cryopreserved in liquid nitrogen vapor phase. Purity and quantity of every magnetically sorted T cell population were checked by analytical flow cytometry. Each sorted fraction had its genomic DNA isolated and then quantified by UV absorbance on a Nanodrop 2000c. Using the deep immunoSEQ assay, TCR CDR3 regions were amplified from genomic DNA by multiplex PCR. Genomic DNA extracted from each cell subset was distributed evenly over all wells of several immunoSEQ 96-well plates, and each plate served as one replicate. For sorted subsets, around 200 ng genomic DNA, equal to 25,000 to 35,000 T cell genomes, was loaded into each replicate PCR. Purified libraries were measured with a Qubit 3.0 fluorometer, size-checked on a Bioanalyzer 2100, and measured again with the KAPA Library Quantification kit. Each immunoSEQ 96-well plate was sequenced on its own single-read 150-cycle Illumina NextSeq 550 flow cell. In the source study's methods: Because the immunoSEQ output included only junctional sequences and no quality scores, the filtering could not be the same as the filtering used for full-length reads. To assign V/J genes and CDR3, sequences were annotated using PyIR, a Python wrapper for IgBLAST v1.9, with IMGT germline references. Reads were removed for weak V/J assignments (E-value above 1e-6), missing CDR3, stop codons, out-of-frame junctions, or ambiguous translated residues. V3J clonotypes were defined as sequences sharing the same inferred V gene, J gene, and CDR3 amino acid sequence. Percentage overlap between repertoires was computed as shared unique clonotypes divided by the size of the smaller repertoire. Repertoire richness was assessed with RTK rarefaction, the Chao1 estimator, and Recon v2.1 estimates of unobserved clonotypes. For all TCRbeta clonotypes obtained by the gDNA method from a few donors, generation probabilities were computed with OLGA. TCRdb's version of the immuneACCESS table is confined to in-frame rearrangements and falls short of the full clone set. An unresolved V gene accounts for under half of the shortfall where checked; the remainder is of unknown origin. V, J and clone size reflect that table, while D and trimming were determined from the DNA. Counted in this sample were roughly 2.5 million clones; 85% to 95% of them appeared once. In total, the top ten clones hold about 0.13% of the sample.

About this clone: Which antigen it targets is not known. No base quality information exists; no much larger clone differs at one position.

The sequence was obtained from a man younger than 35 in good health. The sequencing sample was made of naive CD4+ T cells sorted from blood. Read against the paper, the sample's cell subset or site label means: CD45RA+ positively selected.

The sequenced DNA is TGTGCCAGCAGTGAAGCGCCTCGACAGGGGGGAAACACCATATATTTT. Translated, this is CASSEAPRQGGNTIYF. The receptor chain draws on TRBV2 and TRBJ1-3, with 8 bases in between that match TRBD1. The V end gives up 0 bases and the J end 4 bases, leaving 5 bases in the junction not matched to a gene. Taken from cysteine to phenylalanine, the CDR3 has 16 residues. Only the CDR3 region is kept as DNA, spanning 48 bases read in frame from base 1. Looking up the germline V gene yields CDR1 SNHLY and CDR2 FYNNEI. The full variable domain, completed from the reference TRBV2 and TRBJ1-3 proteins outside the CDR3, reads EPEVTQTPSHQVTQMGQEVILRCVPISNHLYFYWYRQILGQKVEFLVSFYNNEISEKSEIFDDQFSVERPDGSNFTLKIRSTKLEDSAMYFCASSEAPRQGGNTIYFGEGSWLTVV.